This is a list of T cell receptor beta chains from one sample in a study of blood T cell repertoires in COVID-19. Assay used: immunoSEQ multiplex PCR; TCRdb lists only in-frame clones, some missing. The sample includes around 230,000 clones, around 89% seen only once; the top ten take 2% to 2.5%. The sequencing input was PBMCs or T cells enriched from blood (not recorded which). Receptors originate from a woman aged 40-49 years with acute COVID-19. Both conserved end residues are part of each CDR3. The D gene is left open where the match is weak. Some rows mark clone size as missing; the rest say once, few, many or name a class of expanded clone.

TRBJ2-3 | TRBD2 | TRBV24-1 | NA | CATPVQRGDSSTDTQYF | TGTGCCACCCCTGTTCAGCGGGGGGATTCTAGCACAGATACGCAGTATTTT
TRBJ1-1 | NA | TRBV5-6 | NA | CASSVTVNTEAFF | TGTGCCAGCAGCGTAACAGTGAACACTGAAGCTTTCTTT
TRBJ1-2 | NA | TRBV7-9 | NA | CASSSSYGGDSYGYTF | TGTGCCAGCAGCTCGAGTTATGGCGGTGATTCCTATGGCTACACCTTC
TRBJ1-2 | NA | TRBV6-5 | once | CASSYGGGGAYGYTF | TGTGCCAGCAGTTACGGGGGGGGAGGTGCTTATGGCTACACCTTC
TRBJ1-1 | TRBD1 | TRBV5-1 | once | CASSLRVDRGTEAFF | TGCGCCAGCAGCTTGAGGGTCGACAGGGGGACTGAAGCTTTCTTT
TRBJ2-3 | NA | TRBV9 | NA | CASSPPPGTPRADTQYF | TGTGCCAGCAGCCCTCCTCCCGGGACACCCAGGGCAGATACGCAGTATTTT
TRBJ1-3 | TRBD1 | TRBV7-9 | NA | CASSSKGQRLYF | TGTGCCAGCAGCTCAAAGGGACAGCGACTATATTTT
TRBJ1-3 | NA | TRBV2 | NA | CASSDRTLGNTIYF | TGTGCCAGCAGTGACCGGACATTGGGAAACACCATATATTTT
TRBJ2-5 | NA | TRBV28 | NA | CASSRAGGTQYF | TGTGCCAGCAGTCGGGCCGGGGGGACCCAGTACTTC
TRBJ1-1 | NA | TRBV6-5 | NA | CASDPMGSANTEAFF | TGTGCCAGCGATCCAATGGGCAGTGCGAACACTGAAGCTTTCTTT
TRBJ2-6 | TRBD1 | TRBV19 | NA | CASSIRGRGANVLTF | TGTGCCAGTAGTATAAGGGGGCGTGGGGCCAACGTCCTGACTTTC
TRBJ1-1 | TRBD1 | TRBV3-1/TRBV3-2 | NA | CASSKTGGPSSEAFF | TGTGCCAGCAGCAAAACAGGGGGCCCATCTTCTGAAGCTTTCTTT
TRBJ2-3 | NA | TRBV11-2 | NA | CASSLAGAKKADTQYF | TGTGCCAGCAGTCTGGCAGGGGCAAAAAAAGCAGATACGCAGTATTTT
TRBJ1-4 | NA | TRBV19 | NA | CASSIERGEKLFF | TGTGCCAGTAGTATAGAAAGGGGTGAAAAACTGTTTTTT
TRBJ2-1 | NA | TRBV24-1 | NA | CATREGGGALPEQFF | TGTGCCACCAGGGAAGGGGGGGGAGCCCTCCCTGAGCAGTTCTTC
TRBJ1-2 | NA | TRBV4-2 | NA | CASSQDMSRGEGYTF | TGTGCCAGCAGCCAAGATATGTCACGGGGTGAAGGCTACACCTTC
TRBJ1-6 | NA | TRBV24-1 | NA | CATSPYQDPRESSYNSPLHF | TGTGCCACCAGTCCATACCAAGACCCAAGGGAGAGCTCCTATAATTCACCCCTCCACTTT
TRBJ2-3 | TRBD2 | TRBV7-2 | NA | CASSRDYLTDTQYF | TGTGCCAGCAGCCGGGACTACCTCACAGATACGCAGTATTTT
TRBJ2-3 | NA | TRBV5-1 | once | CASSTGRGADTQYF | TGCGCCAGCAGCACGGGGAGGGGGGCAGATACGCAGTATTTT
TRBJ2-7 | TRBD2 | TRBV7-9 | NA | CASSFPRTTSGGLSYEQYF | TGTGCCAGCAGCTTCCCCCGGACCACTAGCGGGGGCCTCTCCTACGAGCAGTACTTC
TRBJ1-5 | NA | TRBV18 | once | CASSPSTGNQPQHF | TGTGCCAGCTCACCTTCAACCGGGAATCAGCCCCAGCATTTT
TRBJ2-7 | NA | TRBV19 | few | CASSIDSQVSYEQYF | TGTGCCAGTAGTATAGATTCCCAGGTGAGCTACGAGCAGTACTTC
TRBJ1-2 | NA | TRBV7-9 | NA | CASSLAGGRVEGYTF | TGTGCCAGCAGCTTAGCTGGGGGCCGTGTAGAGGGCTACACCTTC
TRBJ1-3 | TRBD1 | TRBV6-2/TRBV6-3 | once | CASSEGTAGNTIYF | TGTGCCAGCAGCGAGGGGACAGCTGGAAACACCATATATTTT
TRBJ1-6 | TRBD1 | TRBV6-6 | NA | CASSYGGTVNSPLHF | TGTGCCAGCAGTTACGGGGGGACAGTGAATTCACCCCTCCACTTT
TRBJ1-5 | NA | TRBV7-9 | once | CASSLDGNQPQHF | TGTGCCAGCAGCTTAGACGGTAATCAGCCCCAGCATTTT
TRBJ1-1 | NA | TRBV19 | NA | CASSMLSGGRTEAFF | TGTGCCAGTAGTATGCTGAGTGGGGGCCGGACTGAAGCTTTCTTT
TRBJ1-4 | NA | TRBV4-3 | NA | CASSQLRGSEEKLFF | TGCGCCAGCAGCCAGCTCAGGGGTTCCGAGGAAAAACTGTTTTTT
TRBJ1-6 | TRBD1 | TRBV7-9 | NA | CASSLGGTGYSPLHF | TGTGCCAGCAGCTTAGGAGGGACAGGGTATTCACCCCTCCACTTT
TRBJ1-1 | NA | TRBV5-1 | NA | CASCLEGEGTEAFF | TGCGCCAGCTGCTTGGAAGGAGAGGGAACTGAAGCTTTCTTT
TRBJ1-1 | NA | TRBV12-5 | once | CASGPVRTEAFF | TGTGCTAGTGGGCCGGTGAGGACTGAAGCTTTCTTT
TRBJ1-2 | TRBD1 | TRBV30 | NA | CALPGQGIGGSGYTF | TGTGCCTTGCCGGGACAGGGGATTGGAGGCTCGGGCTACACCTTC
TRBJ2-7 | NA | TRBV5-4 | NA | CASSLVSEGYYEQYF | TGTGCCAGCAGCTTGGTGTCTGAGGGATACTACGAGCAGTACTTC
TRBJ2-3 | NA | TRBV7-2 | NA | CASSTQGTDTQYF | TGTGCCAGCAGCACTCAGGGCACAGATACGCAGTATTTT
TRBJ2-3 | TRBD2 | TRBV11-2 | NA | CASSPRGLAGGYTDTQYF | TGTGCCAGCAGCCCTAGGGGGCTAGCGGGGGGGTACACAGATACGCAGTATTTT
TRBJ1-1 | TRBD1 | TRBV15 | NA | CATSRAGQVGAEAFF | TGTGCCACCAGCAGAGCAGGACAGGTTGGCGCTGAAGCTTTCTTT
TRBJ2-2 | NA | TRBV5-1 | NA | CASSSSGQDITGELFF | TGCGCCAGCAGCTCATCGGGACAAGACATCACCGGGGAGCTGTTTTTT
TRBJ1-5 | TRBD1 | TRBV2 | NA | CASSERRDRGNQPQHF | TGTGCCAGCAGTGAAAGAAGGGACAGGGGCAATCAGCCCCAGCATTTT
TRBJ1-4 | NA | TRBV7-9 | NA | CASSLYNYEKLFF | TGTGCCAGCAGCTTATATAATTATGAAAAACTGTTTTTT
TRBJ2-5 | TRBD2 | TRBV7-2 | NA | CASSYDAGGLGETQYF | TGTGCCAGCAGCTACGACGCGGGGGGCCTGGGAGAGACCCAGTACTTC
TRBJ2-7 | TRBD1 | TRBV30 | once | CAWSAGQGAYEQYF | TGTGCCTGGAGCGCGGGACAGGGGGCTTACGAGCAGTACTTC
TRBJ1-3 | NA | TRBV2 | NA | CASSDLRQESGNTIYF | TGTGCCAGCAGTGATTTGCGACAGGAGTCTGGAAACACCATATATTTT
TRBJ1-2 | TRBD1 | TRBV24-1 | NA | CATSDRGTGGNGYTF | TGTGCCACCAGTGACCGAGGGACAGGGGGTAATGGCTACACCTTC
TRBJ1-2 | TRBD1 | TRBV5-1 | NA | CASSLTGQGDYGYTF | TGCGCCAGCAGCCTAACGGGACAGGGGGACTATGGCTACACCTTC
TRBJ2-2 | TRBD1 | TRBV29-1 | once | CSASRRGTATGELFF | TGCAGCGCCTCGAGGAGAGGGACAGCTACCGGGGAGCTGTTTTTT
TRBJ2-1 | NA | TRBV1 | NA | CTSSLGGGSYNEQFF | TGCACCAGCAGCCTCGGGGGTGGAAGCTACAATGAGCAGTTCTTC
TRBJ2-3 | TRBD1 | TRBV10-1 | once | CASSETGGTDTQYF | TGCGCCAGCAGTGAGACAGGGGGAACAGATACGCAGTATTTT
TRBJ1-2 | TRBD1 | TRBV2 | NA | CASSPDRERSGYTF | TGTGCCAGCAGCCCGGACAGGGAAAGAAGTGGCTACACCTTC
TRBJ2-7 | TRBD2 | TRBV27 | NA | CASSFLRSGTSGGAFYEQYF | TGTGCCAGCAGTTTCCTACGATCCGGGACTAGCGGGGGGGCATTCTACGAGCAGTACTTC
TRBJ1-1 | NA | TRBV9 | NA | CASSVNSMNTEAFF | TGTGCCAGCAGCGTGAACAGTATGAACACTGAAGCTTTCTTT
TRBJ2-4 | NA | TRBV24-1 | NA | CATSDTLGGHGIQYF | TGTGCCACCAGTGATACCCTCGGGGGTCACGGCATTCAGTACTTC
TRBJ1-1 | NA | TRBV6-5 | NA | CASRPDLTGSSVAFF | TGTGCCAGCAGACCAGATCTAACAGGGTCGAGCGTAGCTTTCTTT
TRBJ1-2 | TRBD1 | TRBV12-3/TRBV12-4 | NA | CASSVGQLYGYTF | TGTGCCAGCAGCGTGGGACAGCTCTATGGCTACACCTTC
TRBJ1-1 | TRBD1 | TRBV10-1 | NA | CASSEGQGARTEAFF | TGCGCCAGCAGTGAGGGACAGGGGGCGCGGACTGAAGCTTTCTTT